Detailed here is one T cell receptor (beta chain). Its antigen is currently not known. No base quality information exists; no much larger clone differs at one position. The library was built by means of the immunoSEQ multiplex PCR assay. The source is immuneACCESS, and TCRdb retained only in-frame sequences with V and J called. Part of the clones is not carried over; for the studies checked, unresolved V genes explain less than half of this, and the remainder is unexplained. This sample gives some 77,000 clones in total; about 91% of them show up just once. Jointly, the top ten make up 0.39% of the sample. From cysteine to phenylalanine, the CDR3 is 16 amino acids long. Only CDR3 DNA remains: 48 bases, in frame from the first base. A distance of 20 bases separates the germline ends of V and J, which lose 4 bases and 2 bases respectively. Based on the germline V gene, the CDR1 and CDR2 sequences are SQVTM and ANQGSEA.

The sample originates from a study of technical replicates of blood from several donors (TCRdb year 2017). This receptor was obtained from a human donor in good health. The rearranged chain carries TRBV29-1 and TRBJ2-5, and possibly TRBD2, on 6 matching bases. Sequences were obtained from T cells isolated from PBMCs. The CDR3 protein: CSVGLAGRPRQETQYF. The nucleotide sequence is given as TGCAGCGTTGGCCTGGCGGGACGGCCCAGGCAAGAGACCCAGTACTTC.